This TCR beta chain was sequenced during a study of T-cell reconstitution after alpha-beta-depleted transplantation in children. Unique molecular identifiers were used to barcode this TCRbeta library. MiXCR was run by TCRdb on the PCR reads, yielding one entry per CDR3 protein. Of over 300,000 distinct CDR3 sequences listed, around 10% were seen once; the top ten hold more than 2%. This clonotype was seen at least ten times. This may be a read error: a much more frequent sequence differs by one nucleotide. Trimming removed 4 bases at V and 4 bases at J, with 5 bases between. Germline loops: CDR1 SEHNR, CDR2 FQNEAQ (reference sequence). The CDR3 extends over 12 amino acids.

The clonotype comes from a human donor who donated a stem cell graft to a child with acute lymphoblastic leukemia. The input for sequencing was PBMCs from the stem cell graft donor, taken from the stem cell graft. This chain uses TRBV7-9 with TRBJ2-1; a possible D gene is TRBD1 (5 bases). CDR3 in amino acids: CASSSGYNEQFF. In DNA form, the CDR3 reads TGTGCCAGCAGCTCAGGGTACAATGAGCAGTTCTTC.